This section outlines one T cell receptor beta chain sequence together with its context. Assay used: immunoSEQ multiplex PCR; TCRdb lists only in-frame clones, some missing. The sample carries 90,000 to 150,000 clones, 85% to 90% recorded once. The CDR3 extends over 13 amino acids. Germline V lookup: CDR1 SGHNT, CDR2 YYREEE (reference sequence). V was clipped by 4 bases and J by 5 bases; unmatched bases: 2. The record originates from a study of T cell responses to AZD1222 COVID-19 vaccine. V gene TRBV5-4 combines with J gene TRBJ2-4, with 8 bases fitting TRBD1. This specimen consisted of peripheral blood, obtained on day 0 of AZD1222 vaccination. The TCR sequence derives from an adult in good health. For the CDR3, the DNA is TGTGCCAGCAGCCCGACAGGGGAAAACATTCAGTACTTC. It translates to CASSPTGENIQYF.